Listed here are 17 T cell receptor beta chains from one sample, sequenced in a study of blood T cell repertoires in COVID-19. TCRdb's copy holds only in-frame clones and misses some; the assay was immunoSEQ multiplex PCR. The table shows about 480,000 clones, with 88% occurring only once. The material sequenced was PBMCs or T cells enriched from blood (not recorded which). Receptors were obtained from an older woman who had recovered from COVID-19.

This chain uses TRBV9 with TRBJ2-1, with 9 bases that match TRBD1. The CDR3 length is 14 residues. CDR1 is SGDLS and CDR2 is YYNGEE in the germline V gene. The V segment lost 2 bases and the J segment 9 bases; nucleotides outside the gene matches: 6. CDR3 in DNA: TGTGCCAGCAGCGTCGGGACAGGGCCTGGTGAGCAGTTCTTC. Protein sequence: CASSVGTGPGEQFF.

The J gene is TRBJ2-1, the V gene TRBV5-1, with D possibly TRBD1 on 5 matching bases. Trimming left V 2 bases short and J 0 bases short, with 9 bases between. Germline CDR1 is SGHRS and CDR2 is YFSETQ. The CDR3 is 15 amino acids. The DNA for the CDR3 is TGCGCCAGCAGCTTATCAGGGAACTCCTACAATGAGCAGTTCTTC. Translated, it gives CASSLSGNSYNEQFF.

About this clone: In the same sample, other DNA sequences code for this CDR3. The rearrangement links TRBV15 to TRBJ1-3; D remains ambiguous. The CDR3 totals 12 residues. V lost 1 base, J lost 4 bases, and 2 bases lay in between. Per the germline V gene, CDR1 is LNHNV and CDR2 is YYDKDF (reference sequence). This CDR3 is CATSRAGNTIYF. The DNA of the CDR3 is TGTGCCACCAGCAGAGCGGGAAACACCATATATTTT.

This clone was detected only a few times. V and J are TRBV6-5 and TRBJ1-5; possibly TRBD1 for D (5 bases). V was clipped by 6 bases and J by 0 bases, with 15 bases between them. Germline V CDR1 and CDR2: MNHEY, SVGAGI. The CDR3 runs to 16 residues. CDR3 sequence: CASRYGAGNSNQPQHF. The CDR3 DNA follows: TGTGCCAGCAGGTACGGGGCGGGGAATAGCAATCAGCCCCAGCATTTT.

The CDR3 DNA sequence: TGTGCCAGCAGTTACTTGGGACAGGGGGGCTACGAGCAGTACTTC. The encoded protein is CASSYLGQGGYEQYF. This chain uses TRBV6-5 with TRBJ2-7, with TRBD1 matching 11 bases. V was pared by 1 base and J by 3 bases, with 2 bases of the junction left unmatched. The CDR3 runs 15 residues. Per germline, CDR1 MNHEY and CDR2 SVGAGI.

This clone is a singleton in its sample. This chain links TRBV12-3 or TRBV12-4 with TRBJ2-1; weak D call: TRBD2 (5 bases). The length of the CDR3 is 12 residues. With 0 bases removed from V and 9 bases from J, the gap between germline ends came to 6 bases. Here the CDR3 DNA reads TGTGCCAGCAGTTTAGCGGCGGGTGAGCAGTTCTTC. Its translation is CASSLAAGEQFF.

The chain couples TRBV30 to TRBJ1-2; no firm D call. Trimming stripped 0 bases from V and 0 bases from J, with 11 bases between. The CDR3 is 15 residues long. CDR1 is GTSNPN and CDR2 is SVGIG in the germline V gene (reference sequence). The CDR3 nucleotides read TGTGCCTGGAGTGTTGACCGAGACTCTAACTATGGCTACACCTTC. This codes for CAWSVDRDSNYGYTF.

V usage is TRBV6-6 and J usage is TRBJ1-2; perhaps TRBD1 as D (6 bases). Deletions cut 6 bases from V and 8 bases from J, with 16 bases between. CDR3 length: 13 residues. Germline assignment: CDR1 MNHNY and CDR2 SVGAGI (reference sequence). CDR3 region: CASSPPGVGGYTF. DNA of the CDR3: TGTGCCAGCAGCCCCCCAGGGGTGGGGGGCTACACCTTC.

This rearrangement joins TRBV11-3 to TRBJ2-1; 8 nucleotides agree with TRBD2. Losses at the gene ends were 4 bases for V and 5 bases for J; bases not matched to a gene: 4. There are 14 residues in the CDR3. CDR1 and CDR2 from the germline V gene are SGHNT and YENEEA. The CDR3 bases are TGTGCCAGCAGCTCGGGTAGCGGGAACAATGAGCAGTTCTTC. It translates to CASSSGSGNNEQFF.

The rearrangement joins TRBV6-4 to TRBJ2-2; D gene ambiguous. CDR1 is MRHNA, CDR2 SNTAGT, per germline. This CDR3 is 18 amino acids long. V gave up 4 bases and J gave up 0 bases, with 18 bases separating them. CDR3 bases: TGTGCCAGCAGTGTTCCGGCATCGACTCGAACGAACACCGGGGAGCTGTTTTTT. The encoded protein is CASSVPASTRTNTGELFF.

The chain joins TRBV7-9 to TRBJ1-1; maybe TRBD1 (5 bases). CDR3 size: 14 residues. CDR1 and CDR2 (germline): SEHNR, FQNEAQ (reference sequence). Between the trimmed V and J ends, which lost 3 bases and 1 base, there was a span of 9 bases. As DNA, the CDR3 is TGTGCCAGCAGCTTGCAGGGAAAGAACACTGAAGCTTTCTTT. Its protein product is CASSLQGKNTEAFF.

The chain links TRBV10-3 to TRBJ2-1, with D maybe TRBD1 (6 bases). Deletions cut 6 bases from V and 2 bases from J, with 8 bases between. The CDR3 is 13 amino acids. CDR1 is ENHRY, CDR2 SYGVKD, per germline. Here the CDR3 reads CAIRGATYNEQFF. CDR3 DNA sequence: TGTGCCATCAGGGGGGCCACCTACAATGAGCAGTTCTTC.

This rearrangement joins TRBV5-5 to TRBJ1-4, with no clear D. From germline, CDR1 is SGHKS and CDR2 YYEKEE (reference sequence). Trimming took off 4 bases at V and 7 bases at J, with 14 bases between the two ends. CDR3 size: 14 residues. This CDR3 reads CASSLTGRGEKLFF. The DNA of the CDR3 is TGTGCCAGCAGCCTAACCGGACGGGGTGAAAAACTGTTTTTT.

The chain combines TRBV5-1 with TRBJ2-2; D unclear. The CDR3 loop spans 14 amino acids. Germline assignment: CDR1 SGHRS and CDR2 YFSETQ. Trimming shortened V by 1 base and J by 0 bases, and 4 bases separated the two germline ends. CDR3 sequence reads: CASSLPSNTGELFF. The CDR3, as DNA: TGCGCCAGCAGCTTGCCGTCGAACACCGGGGAGCTGTTTTTT. The full variable domain, its missing parts supplied by reference TRBV5-1 and TRBJ2-2, is KAGVTQTPRYLIKTRGQQVTLSCSPISGHRSVSWYQQTPGQGLQFLFEYFSETQRNKGNFPGRFSGRQFSNSRSEMNVSTLELGDSALYLCASSLPSNTGELFFGEGSRLTVL.

The chain uses TRBV7-9 and TRBJ1-6, with 10 bases lining up with TRBD1. The CDR3 is 15 amino acids. Germline V gene sequence: CDR1 SEHNR, CDR2 FQNEAQ (reference sequence). The V segment lost 5 bases and the J segment 5 bases; nucleotides outside the gene matches: 3. CDR3 sequence: CASSTTGGNNSPLHF. For the CDR3, the DNA is TGTGCCAGCAGCACGACAGGGGGCAATAATTCACCCCTCCACTTT.

This chain uses TRBV5-1 with TRBJ2-2; D call uncertain. V shed 7 bases and J shed 0 bases, with 10 bases lying between them. Germline V gene lookup returns CDR1 SGHRS and CDR2 YFSETQ. The CDR3 has 14 amino acids. The CDR3 is CASRGSANTGELFF. In nucleotides, the CDR3 is TGCGCCAGCCGAGGCAGCGCGAACACCGGGGAGCTGTTTTTT.

The chain employs TRBV5-6 and TRBJ1-1; D is ambiguous. The length of the CDR3 is 14 residues. The germline V and J ends were trimmed by 0 bases and 1 base, with 7 bases remaining between them. Per germline, CDR1 SGHDT and CDR2 YYEEEE. This CDR3 reads CASSLEQTNTEAFF. CDR3 bases: TGTGCCAGCAGCTTGGAACAGACGAACACTGAAGCTTTCTTT.